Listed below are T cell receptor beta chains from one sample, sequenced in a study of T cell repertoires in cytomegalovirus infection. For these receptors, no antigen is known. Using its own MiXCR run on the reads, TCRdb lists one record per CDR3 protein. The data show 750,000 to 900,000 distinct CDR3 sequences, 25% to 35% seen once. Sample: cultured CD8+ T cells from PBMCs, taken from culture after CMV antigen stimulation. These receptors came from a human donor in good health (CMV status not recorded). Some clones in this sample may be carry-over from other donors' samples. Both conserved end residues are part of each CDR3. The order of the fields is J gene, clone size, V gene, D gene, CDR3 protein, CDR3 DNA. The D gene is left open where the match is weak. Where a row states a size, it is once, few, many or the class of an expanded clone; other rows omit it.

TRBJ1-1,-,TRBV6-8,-,CASSVNQGYTEAFF,TGTGCCAGCAGTGTTAACCAGGGGTACACTGAAGCTTTCTTT
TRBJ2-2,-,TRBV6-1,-,CASSEASMSTGELFF,TGTGCCAGCAGTGAGGCCTCGATGAGCACCGGGGAGCTGTTTTTT
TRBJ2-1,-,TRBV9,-,CASSVEWRGNEQFF,TGTGCCAGCAGCGTAGAGTGGCGGGGCAATGAGCAGTTCTTC
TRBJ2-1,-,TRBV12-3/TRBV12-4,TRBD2,CASSSGLAGWDNEQFF,TGTGCCAGCAGCTCCGGACTAGCGGGGTGGGACAATGAGCAGTTCTTC
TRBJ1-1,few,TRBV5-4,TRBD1,CASSPDRGGYANTEAFF,TGTGCCAGCAGCCCTGACAGGGGAGGGTATGCGAACACTGAAGCTTTCTTT
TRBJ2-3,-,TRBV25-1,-,CASSPQFGDGADTQYF,TGTGCCAGCAGCCCCCAGTTCGGGGATGGAGCAGATACGCAGTATTTT
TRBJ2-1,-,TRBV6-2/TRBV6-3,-,CASISGENGYNEQFF,TGTGCCAGCATCTCAGGGGAGAATGGGTACAATGAGCAGTTCTTC
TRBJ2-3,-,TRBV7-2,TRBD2,CASSSWTSRTDTQYF,TGTGCCAGCAGCTCATGGACTAGTCGAACAGATACGCAGTATTTT
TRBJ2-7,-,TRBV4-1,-,CASSQVQPSPQHEQYF,TGCGCCAGCAGCCAAGTCCAGCCCTCTCCTCAACACGAGCAGTACTTC
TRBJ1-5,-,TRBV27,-,CASRPGSRGQPQHF,TGTGCCAGCCGCCCAGGGTCCCGCGGTCAGCCCCAGCATTTT
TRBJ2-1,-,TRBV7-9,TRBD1,CASSLGLRQGLSDEQFF,TGTGCCAGCAGCTTAGGTCTTCGACAGGGCCTCTCCGATGAGCAGTTCTTC
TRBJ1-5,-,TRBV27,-,CASSGRRAKDGPQHF,TGTGCCAGCAGTGGACGCCGGGCCAAGGACGGGCCCCAGCATTTT
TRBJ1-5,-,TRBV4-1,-,CASSKTKNQPQHF,TGCGCCAGCAGCAAAACAAAGAATCAGCCCCAGCATTTT
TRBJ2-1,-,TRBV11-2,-,CASSSRLQGNNEQFF,TGTGCCAGCAGCTCCCGCCTGCAGGGAAACAATGAGCAGTTCTTC
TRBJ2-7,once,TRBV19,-,CASSIASDYEQYF,TGTGCCAGTAGTATAGCGTCCGACTACGAGCAGTACTTC
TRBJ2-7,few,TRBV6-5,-,CASSYHTGGYYEQYF,TGTGCCAGCAGTTATCACACGGGGGGCTACTACGAGCAGTACTTC
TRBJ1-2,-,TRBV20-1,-,CSASHEGFDYGYTF,TGCAGTGCTAGTCACGAGGGGTTCGACTATGGCTACACCTTC
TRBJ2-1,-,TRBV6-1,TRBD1,CASSARQGHEQFF,TGTGCCAGCAGTGCCCGACAGGGCCATGAGCAGTTCTTC
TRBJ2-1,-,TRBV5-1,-,CASSGNGRYNEQFF,TGCGCCAGCAGCGGGAACGGACGGTACAATGAGCAGTTCTTC
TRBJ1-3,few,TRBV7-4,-,CASSISGGGLYGNTIYF,TGTGCCAGCAGTATTAGCGGAGGCGGTCTTTATGGAAACACCATATATTTT
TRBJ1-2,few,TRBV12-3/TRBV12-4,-,CASSLQGTFYGYTF,TGTGCCAGCAGTCTACAAGGGACATTCTATGGCTACACCTTC
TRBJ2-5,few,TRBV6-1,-,CASSEATGRETQYF,TGTGCCAGCAGTGAGGCCACGGGACGGGAGACCCAGTACTTC
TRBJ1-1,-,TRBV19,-,CASSTPRGNTEAFF,TGTGCCAGTAGTACCCCCCGAGGGAACACTGAAGCTTTCTTT
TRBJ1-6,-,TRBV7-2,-,CASSLTDISLHF,TGTGCCAGCAGTTTGACGGACATTTCCCTCCACTTT
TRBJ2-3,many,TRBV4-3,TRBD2,CASSQDLAGGAVTDTQYF,TGCGCCAGCAGCCAAGATCTGGCGGGGGGGGCAGTCACAGATACGCAGTATTTT
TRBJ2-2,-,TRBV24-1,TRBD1,CATSDLPGTGVTGELFF,TGTGCCACCAGTGATTTGCCCGGGACAGGGGTAACCGGGGAGCTGTTTTTT
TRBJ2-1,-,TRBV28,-,CASSEAGTMGNEQFF,TGTGCCAGCAGTGAAGCCGGGACAATGGGTAATGAGCAGTTCTTC
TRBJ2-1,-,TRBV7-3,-,CASSMDGIGNEQFF,TGTGCCAGCAGCATGGACGGTATTGGGAATGAGCAGTTCTTC
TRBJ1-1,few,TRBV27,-,CASSDLGSNTEAFF,TGTGCCAGCAGCGATTTGGGATCTAACACTGAAGCTTTCTTT
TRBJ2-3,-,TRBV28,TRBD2,CASSSTKLGLAGSTDTQYF,TGTGCCAGCAGTTCAACTAAATTGGGGCTAGCGGGGAGCACAGATACGCAGTATTTT
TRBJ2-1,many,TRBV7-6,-,CASSPPGGGNEQFF,TGTGCCAGCAGCCCCCCCGGGGGCGGCAATGAGCAGTTCTTC
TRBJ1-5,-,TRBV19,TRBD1,CASPRDRGQPQHF,TGTGCCAGTCCCCGGGACAGGGGGCAGCCCCAGCATTTT
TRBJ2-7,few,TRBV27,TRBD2,CASSPGLNREQYF,TGTGCCAGCAGTCCGGGACTAAACCGCGAGCAGTACTTC
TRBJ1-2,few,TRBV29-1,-,CSVEVGGDYGYTF,TGCAGCGTTGAAGTTGGGGGGGACTATGGCTACACCTTC
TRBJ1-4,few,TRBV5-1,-,CASSLRGPNEKLFF,TGCGCCAGCAGCTTGAGGGGACCTAATGAAAAACTGTTTTTT
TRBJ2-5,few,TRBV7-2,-,CASSLEQGSKETQYF,TGTGCCAGCAGCTTAGAGCAGGGTTCCAAAGAGACCCAGTACTTC
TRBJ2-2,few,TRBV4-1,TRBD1,CASSQVGQGNTGELFF,TGCGCCAGCAGCCAAGTCGGACAGGGGAACACCGGGGAGCTGTTTTTT
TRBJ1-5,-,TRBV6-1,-,CASIPVQNSNQPQHF,TGTGCCAGCATCCCGGTCCAAAATAGCAATCAGCCCCAGCATTTT
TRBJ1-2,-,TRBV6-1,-,CASSSGIQGAGNYGYTF,TGTGCCAGCAGTTCAGGAATACAGGGAGCGGGGAACTATGGCTACACCTTC